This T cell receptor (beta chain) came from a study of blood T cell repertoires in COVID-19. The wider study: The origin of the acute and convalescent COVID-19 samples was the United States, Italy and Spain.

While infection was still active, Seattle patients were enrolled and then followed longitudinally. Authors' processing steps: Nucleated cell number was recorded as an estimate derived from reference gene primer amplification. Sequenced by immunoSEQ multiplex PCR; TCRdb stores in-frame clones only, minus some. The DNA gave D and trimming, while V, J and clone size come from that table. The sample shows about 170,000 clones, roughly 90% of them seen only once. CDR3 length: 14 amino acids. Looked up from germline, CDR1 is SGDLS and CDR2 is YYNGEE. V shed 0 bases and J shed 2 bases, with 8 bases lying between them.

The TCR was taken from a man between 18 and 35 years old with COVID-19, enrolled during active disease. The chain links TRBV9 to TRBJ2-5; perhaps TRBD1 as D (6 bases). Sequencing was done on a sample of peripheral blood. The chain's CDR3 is CASSVAGQQETQYF. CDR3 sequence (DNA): TGTGCCAGCAGCGTAGCTGGACAGCAAGAGACCCAGTACTTC.